A selection of T cell receptor beta chains follows, all from one sample in a study of blood T cell repertoires in COVID-19. TCRdb's table, derived via immunoSEQ multiplex PCR, lists solely in-frame clones and lacks some. The table shows around 150,000 clones, with around 80% occurring only once. The sequenced material came from peripheral blood. The receptor source for this set is a woman aged 45-65 years with acute or convalescent COVID-19. CDR3s include the opening cysteine and the closing phenylalanine or tryptophan. A D gene is named only where the DNA matches it firmly.

j_gene,d_gene,v_gene,CDR3nt,CDR3aa
TRBJ1-3,TRBD1,TRBV4-3,TGCGCCAGCAGCCAAGAATGGGACAGTCCTGGAAACACCATATATTTT,CASSQEWDSPGNTIYF
TRBJ1-2,NA,TRBV18,TGTGCCAGCTCGGCGGCGGGCGGCTATAACTATGGCTACACCTTC,CASSAAGGYNYGYTF
TRBJ1-4,NA,TRBV9,TGTGCCAGCAGTGAGACAGCTCTCGCAACTAATGAAAAACTGTTTTTT,CASSETALATNEKLFF
TRBJ1-3,NA,TRBV12-3/TRBV12-4,TGTGCCAGCAGGGGCTTAGACACCATATATTTT,CASRGLDTIYF
TRBJ1-2,TRBD1,TRBV12-3/TRBV12-4,TGTGCCAGCAGCTTGGGACAGAAATATGGCTACACCTTC,CASSLGQKYGYTF
TRBJ2-2,NA,TRBV19,TGTGCCAGTAGGAGAAGCGGTGGTTCTGGAACCTACACCGGGGAGCTGTTTTTT,CASRRSGGSGTYTGELFF
TRBJ1-6,NA,TRBV5-4,TGTGCCAGCAGCCTCGATGGGGGGAGGTTGGGTTCACCCCTCCACTTT,CASSLDGGRLGSPLHF
TRBJ1-5,TRBD1,TRBV28,TGTGCCAGCAGTACCTCGTCCACAGGGGACAGGCAGCCCCAGCATTTT,CASSTSSTGDRQPQHF
TRBJ2-3,NA,TRBV6-5,TGTGCCAGCATCGGACTGTCCAGGGGTACGCAGTATTTT,CASIGLSRGTQYF
TRBJ1-2,NA,TRBV4-2,TGTGCCAGCAGCCCCGGGGACTCCCTAACCTTC,CASSPGDSLTF
TRBJ2-1,TRBD1,TRBV4-3,TGCGCCAGCAGCCAAGATCGTGGACAGGGGGCCGATGAGCAGTTCTTC,CASSQDRGQGADEQFF
TRBJ2-2,TRBD1,TRBV19,TGTGCCACCTACAGACAGGGGGGCACCGGGGAGCTGTTTTTT,CATYRQGGTGELFF
TRBJ1-6,TRBD1,TRBV6-5,TGTGCCAGCAGTTACACCGGGACAGATAATTCACCCCTCCACTTT,CASSYTGTDNSPLHF
TRBJ1-2,NA,TRBV10-3,TGTGCCATCAGTGAGGGGCCTCCGATTGGATATGGCTACACCTTC,CAISEGPPIGYGYTF